These 20 T cell receptor beta chains were sequenced from one sample in a study of blood T cell repertoires in COVID-19. Assay: immunoSEQ multiplex PCR; the TCRdb copy retains only in-frame clones and omits some. The repertoire holds about 86,000 clones, with 85% to 90% as singletons. Input material: peripheral blood. The receptors originated from a human donor in a cohort sampled during active COVID-19.

This chain connects TRBV4-2 to TRBJ2-3, with D possibly TRBD2 on 5 matching bases. Per germline, CDR1 LGHNA and CDR2 YNFKEQ. This CDR3 is 16 amino acids long. Trimming pared 4 bases from V and 0 bases from J, leaving 14 bases between. CDR3 in DNA: TGTGCCAGCAGCCCGGGGATAGCGACAAGCACAGATACGCAGTATTTT. It translates to CASSPGIATSTDTQYF.

The chain employs TRBV11-2 and TRBJ2-7; 7 nucleotides match TRBD2. Germline assignment: CDR1 SGHAT and CDR2 FQNNGV. V lost 3 bases, J lost 1 base, and 3 bases stayed unmatched. The CDR3 runs 14 residues. As DNA, the CDR3 is TGTGCCAGCAGCTTGGCTAGCGGATCCTACGAGCAGTACTTC. Translated, it gives CASSLASGSYEQYF.

The chain joins TRBV5-1 to TRBJ2-7, with TRBD1 matching over 7 bases. There are 15 residues in the CDR3. Trimming at V came to 1 base and at J to 7 bases, leaving 11 bases not matched to a gene. Germline lookup yields CDR1 SGHRS and CDR2 YFSETQ. The CDR3 loop reads CASSLMGTVSEEQYF. The CDR3, as DNA: TGCGCCAGCAGCTTGATGGGGACAGTCTCGGAAGAGCAGTACTTC.

This clone occurred a few times. Other DNA sequences in this specimen translate into the identical CDR3. The chain uses TRBV18 and TRBJ2-1; 10 bases are a match to TRBD1. The CDR3 runs to 15 residues. Germline loops: CDR1 KGHSH, CDR2 LQKENI. V shed 6 bases, J shed 3 bases, and the junction held 5 bases outside the gene matches. The CDR3 loop is CASSRGTGDYNEQFF. In DNA, the CDR3 is TGTGCCAGCTCTCGGGGGACAGGGGACTACAATGAGCAGTTCTTC. Based on the CDR3 plus reference TRBV18 and TRBJ2-1, the full variable domain is NAGVMQNPRHLVRRRGQEARLRCSPMKGHSHVYWYRQLPEEGLKFMVYLQKENIIDESGMPKERFSAEFPKEGPSILRIQQVVRGDSAAYFCASSRGTGDYNEQFFGPGTRLTVL.

In this sample, this clone turned up a few times. The chain links TRBV29-1 to TRBJ1-4; TRBD1 is a possible D gene (6 bases). CDR1 is SQVTM and CDR2 is ANQGSEA in the germline V gene. Trimming took off 3 bases at V and 4 bases at J, with 6 bases between the two ends. The CDR3 is 12 amino acids. CDR3 residues: CSVDRGNEKLFF. The CDR3 DNA reads as TGCAGCGTTGACAGGGGTAATGAAAAACTGTTTTTT.

This chain connects TRBV5-6 to TRBJ1-2; D call uncertain. From germline, CDR1 is SGHDT and CDR2 YYEEEE. The CDR3 runs to 14 residues. The V and J ends lost 5 bases and 2 bases respectively, with 13 bases between them. The CDR3 sequence is CASSWQSMNYGYTF. As DNA, the CDR3 is TGTGCCAGCAGTTGGCAGTCCATGAACTATGGCTACACCTTC.

The V call is TRBV7-3, the J call TRBJ2-7; tentative D call: TRBD2 (6 bases). The V gene lost 1 base and the J gene lost 0 bases, with 10 bases spanning the gap. The germline V gene encodes CDR1 SGHTA and CDR2 FQGTGA. CDR3 length equals 15 residues. The CDR3 DNA sequence: TGTGCCAGCAGCTTAAACGGGGGATCCTCCTACGAGCAGTACTTC. Translating gives CASSLNGGSSYEQYF.

The V call is TRBV29-1, the J call TRBJ1-3, with a weak D call TRBD1 (6 bases). V was pared by 5 bases and J by 1 base, with 12 bases between. Germline CDR1 SQVTM, CDR2 ANQGSEA. The CDR3 sequence is 14 residues long. As DNA, the CDR3 is TGCAGCGTTTCACAGGGTGCGTCTGGAAACACCATATATTTT. The encoded protein is CSVSQGASGNTIYF.

The chain carries TRBV3-1 (or the pseudogene TRBV3-2) and TRBJ2-5; a possible D gene is TRBD1 (5 bases). Trimming removed 1 base at V and 7 bases at J, with 19 bases between. Looked up from germline, CDR1 is LGHDT and CDR2 is YNNKEL (reference sequence). This CDR3 spans 16 amino acids. In DNA, the CDR3 is TGTGCCAGCAGCCAAGGGGGCCGGGCCCCCCGAGGGACCCAGTACTTC. As protein: CASSQGGRAPRGTQYF.

This rearrangement joins TRBV5-4 to TRBJ2-1; 9 bases fit TRBD1. In germline, CDR1 is SGHNT, CDR2 YYREEE (reference sequence). The CDR3 runs 15 residues. V was pared by 2 bases and J by 5 bases, with 5 bases of the junction left unmatched. The CDR3 spells CASSFWGQGHNEQFF. The CDR3 nucleotides read TGTGCCAGCAGCTTTTGGGGACAGGGCCACAATGAGCAGTTCTTC.

The chain joins TRBV9 to TRBJ2-2, with D perhaps matching TRBD2 (5 bases). This CDR3 comprises 13 residues. The germline V gene has CDR1 SGDLS and CDR2 YYNGEE. V was trimmed by 4 bases and J by 5 bases, leaving 9 bases between them. The CDR3 region is CASSTIATGELFF. The CDR3, as DNA: TGTGCCAGCAGCACAATAGCGACCGGGGAGCTGTTTTTT.

The chain links TRBV5-1 to TRBJ1-5, with TRBD1 matching 8 bases. The CDR3 covers 13 residues. Per the germline V gene, CDR1 is SGHRS and CDR2 is YFSETQ. Trimming took 3 bases from V and 5 from J; bases not matched to a gene: 1. This CDR3 is CASSSQGDQPQHF. The CDR3, as DNA: TGCGCCAGCAGCTCACAGGGGGATCAGCCCCAGCATTTT.

The J gene is TRBJ1-1, the V gene TRBV28; D might be TRBD1 (5 bases). Germline CDR1 and CDR2: MDHEN and SYDVKM. The length of the CDR3 is 14 residues. The V end was cut by 1 base, the J end by 5 bases, with 11 bases between. The CDR3, as DNA: TGTGCCAGCAGTTTATCGAGGAGGGGAACTGAAGCTTTCTTT. This encodes CASSLSRRGTEAFF.

This clone was picked up a small number of times. The chain links TRBV6-5 to TRBJ2-2; a weak D match, TRBD2 (6 bases). Germline CDR1 reads MNHEY; CDR2 reads SVGAGI. V was trimmed by 6 bases and J by 0 bases, leaving 11 bases between them. The CDR3 consists of 15 residues. CDR3 protein: CASRPGLSNTGELFF. The CDR3 DNA follows: TGTGCCAGCAGGCCGGGACTCTCGAACACCGGGGAGCTGTTTTTT.

The genes are TRBV28 and TRBJ1-1; 8 nucleotides line up with TRBD1. CDR1 and CDR2 (germline): MDHEN, SYDVKM. J gave up 5 bases and V 3 bases, and 2 bases lay outside the gene matches. This CDR3 contains 13 residues. The DNA for the CDR3 is TGTGCCAGCAGTTTTCAGGGGGCAACTGAAGCTTTCTTT. Its protein product is CASSFQGATEAFF.

The chain has TRBV28 and TRBJ2-2; D possibly corresponds to TRBD1 (6 bases). The CDR3 runs to 17 residues. V lost 3 bases and J lost 3, with 17 bases in between. Germline loops: CDR1 MDHEN, CDR2 SYDVKM. The DNA of the CDR3 is TGTGCCAGCAGTTTCGCCCGAGGACAGACATACACCGGGGAGCTGTTTTTT. As protein: CASSFARGQTYTGELFF.

The J gene is TRBJ2-7, the V gene TRBV5-8, with TRBD1 as a possible D gene (6 bases). Germline V gene sequence: CDR1 SGHTS, CDR2 YDEGEE. V lost 4 bases to trimming and J lost 2 bases, with 13 bases between them. The CDR3 sequence is 14 residues long. CDR3 sequence: CASSPFTGPYEQYF. The CDR3 DNA reads as TGTGCCAGCAGCCCCTTTACAGGGCCCTACGAGCAGTACTTC.

The chain combines TRBV28 with TRBJ2-1, with TRBD1 matching over 9 bases. The CDR3 covers 15 residues. V lost 6 bases to trimming and J lost 7 bases; unmatched junction nucleotides: 10. Germline V gene lookup returns CDR1 MDHEN and CDR2 SYDVKM. CDR3: CASSARDRARNEQFF. For the CDR3, the DNA is TGTGCCAGCAGCGCCCGGGACAGGGCTAGAAATGAGCAGTTCTTC. Full variable domain (missing parts from reference TRBV28 and TRBJ2-1): DVKVTQSSRYLVKRTGEKVFLECVQDMDHENMFWYRQDPGLGLRLIYFSYDVKMKEKGDIPEGYSVSREKKERFSLILESASTNQTSMYLCASSARDRARNEQFFGPGTRLTVL.

The chain couples TRBV9 to TRBJ2-2; TRBD2 matches at 9 bases. The V segment lost 4 bases and the J segment 2 bases; nucleotides outside the gene matches: 6. This CDR3 spans 16 amino acids. CDR1 and CDR2 from the germline V gene are SGDLS and YYNGEE. The CDR3 DNA follows: TGTGCCAGCAGCCCCCTAGCGGGATATAACACCGGGGAGCTGTTTTTT. Translated: CASSPLAGYNTGELFF.

The V and J genes are TRBV19 and TRBJ2-7, with 8 bases identical to TRBD1. The germline gives CDR1 LNHDA, CDR2 SQIVND (reference sequence). This CDR3 region has 15 residues. J was trimmed by 5 bases and V by 5 bases; bases with no gene match: 11. DNA for the CDR3: TGTGCCAGTAGTGCAGGACAGGGAATCAGCGACGAGCAGTACTTC. Translation gives CASSAGQGISDEQYF.